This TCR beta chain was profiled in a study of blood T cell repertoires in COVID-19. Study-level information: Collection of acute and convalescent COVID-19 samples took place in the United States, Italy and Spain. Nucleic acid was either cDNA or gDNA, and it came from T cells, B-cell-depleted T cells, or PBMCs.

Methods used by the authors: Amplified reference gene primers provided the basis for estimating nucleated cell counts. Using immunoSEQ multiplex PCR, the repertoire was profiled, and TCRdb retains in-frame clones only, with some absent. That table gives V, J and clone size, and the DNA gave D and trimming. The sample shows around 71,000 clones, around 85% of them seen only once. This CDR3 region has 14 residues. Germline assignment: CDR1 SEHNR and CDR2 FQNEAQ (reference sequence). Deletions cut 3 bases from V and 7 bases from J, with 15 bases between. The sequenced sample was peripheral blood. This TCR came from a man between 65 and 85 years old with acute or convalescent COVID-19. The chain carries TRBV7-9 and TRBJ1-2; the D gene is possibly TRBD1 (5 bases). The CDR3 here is CASSFGSGGSGYTF. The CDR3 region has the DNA TGTGCCAGCAGCTTCGGCTCGGGGGGAAGTGGCTACACCTTC.